One TCR beta chain is described in this entry. Its cognate antigen is unknown. This specimen belongs to a study of beta chain features in type 1 diabetes. Study-wide results and limits: PCR may have favored shorter templates equally in patients and controls. Fewer junction insertions and more nucleotide deletions appeared in type 1 diabetes patients. A moderate, significant TCRB CDR3 shortening appeared in type 1 diabetes across four CD4+ subsets. In comparison with healthy donors, patients had naive, central memory and Treg TCRB repertoires that appeared more similar.

Isolated RNA was reverse transcribed in full, so expressed TCRB transcripts were sequenced. Produced via immunoSEQ multiplex PCR; TCRdb's table is partial and in-frame only. The sample lists about 700,000 clones, roughly an eighth occurring once. V was trimmed by 6 bases and J by 12 bases, leaving 15 bases between them. CDR3 size: 11 residues. The germline gives CDR1 MDHEN, CDR2 SYDVKM. The source material was naive CD4+ T cells from blood. The receptor comes from a man aged 18 to 30 with type 1 diabetes. The V and J genes are TRBV28 and TRBJ2-7; no firm D call. CDR3 in amino acids: CASSTGPAWYF. In nucleotides, the CDR3 is TGTGCCAGCAGCACTGGACCCGCGTGGTACTTC.